Sequencing of this T cell receptor (beta chain) was carried out in a study of T cell repertoires in cytomegalovirus infection. For the study at large: It was recently identified HLA-C-restricted and well-studied HLA-B-restricted CMV epitopes that the study used. Matching HLA type, along with CMV infection, was indicated by public TCR beta signatures. Findings of the study overall: Individuals carrying CMV plus the relevant HLA were identified by cumulative frequency of public TCR beta families. CMV-specific HLA-C-restricted TCR beta clonotypes dominated the ex vivo response.

TCRdb re-analysed the reads in MiXCR, keeping a single row per CDR3 protein. The sample has around 300,000 distinct CDR3 sequences; 20% to 30% are singletons. Trimming at V came to 5 bases and at J to 3 bases, leaving 4 bases not matched to a gene. Germline V gives CDR1 SGHTA, CDR2 FQGNSA. The CDR3 has 14 residues. The sample holds many counts of this clonotype. What it binds is unknown. The sequenced sample was cultured PBMCs, obtained from culture after CMV antigen stimulation. The sequence was obtained from a human donor in good health (CMV status not recorded). Some clones in this sample may be carry-over from other donors' samples. The V gene is TRBV7-2, the J gene TRBJ2-1; 7 bases fit TRBD1. CDR3: CASSPDRDYNEQFF. The CDR3 nucleotides read TGTGCCAGCAGCCCCGACAGGGACTACAATGAGCAGTTCTTC.